One T cell receptor (beta chain) is described in this entry. This sample stems from a study of response to subunit inactivated influenza vaccine. Per germline, CDR1 SGHKS and CDR2 YYEKEE (reference sequence). V lost 4 bases, J lost 4 bases, and 11 bases lay in between. The CDR3 consists of 13 residues. TCRdb recomputed calls from the RT-PCR reads with MiXCR, one row per CDR3 protein. The sample includes around 190,000 distinct CDR3 sequences, roughly 14% of them seen just once. This material consisted of CD8+ T cells sorted from PBMCs, taken more than 4 days after vaccination. This chain links TRBV5-5 with TRBJ2-5; the D gene is possibly TRBD1 (6 bases). The receptor comes from a man between 45 and 60 years old who received an inactivated influenza vaccine. The CDR3 loop is CASSQDSPETQYF. The CDR3 DNA follows: TGTGCCAGCAGCCAGGACAGTCCAGAGACCCAGTACTTC.